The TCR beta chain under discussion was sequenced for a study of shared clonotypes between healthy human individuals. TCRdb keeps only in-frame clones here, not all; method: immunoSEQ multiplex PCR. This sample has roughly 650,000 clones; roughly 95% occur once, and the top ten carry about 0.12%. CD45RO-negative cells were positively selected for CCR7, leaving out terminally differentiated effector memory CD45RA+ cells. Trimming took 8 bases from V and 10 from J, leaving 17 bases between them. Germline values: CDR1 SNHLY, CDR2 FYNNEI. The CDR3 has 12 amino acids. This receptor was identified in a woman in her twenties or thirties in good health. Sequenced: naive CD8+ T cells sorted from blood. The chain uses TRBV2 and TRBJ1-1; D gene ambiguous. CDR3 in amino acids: CASRPEVWIAFF. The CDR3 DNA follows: TGTGCCAGCCGCCCCGAAGTATGGATAGCTTTCTTT.